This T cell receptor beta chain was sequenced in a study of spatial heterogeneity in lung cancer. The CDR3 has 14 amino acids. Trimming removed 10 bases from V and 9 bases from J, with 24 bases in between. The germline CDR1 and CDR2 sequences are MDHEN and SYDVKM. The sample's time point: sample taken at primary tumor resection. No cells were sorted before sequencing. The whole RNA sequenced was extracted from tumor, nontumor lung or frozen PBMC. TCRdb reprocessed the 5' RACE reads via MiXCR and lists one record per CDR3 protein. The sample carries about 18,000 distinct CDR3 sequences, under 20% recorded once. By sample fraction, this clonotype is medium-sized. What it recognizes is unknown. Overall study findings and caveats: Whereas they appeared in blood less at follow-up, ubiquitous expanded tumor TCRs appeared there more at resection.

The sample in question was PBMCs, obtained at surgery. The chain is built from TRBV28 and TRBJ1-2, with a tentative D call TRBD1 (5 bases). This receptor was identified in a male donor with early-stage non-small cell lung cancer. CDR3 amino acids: CATLGADQIISYTF. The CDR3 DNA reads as TGTGCCACCCTAGGGGCGGACCAAATTATAAGCTACACCTTC.